One sample yielded the 22 T cell receptor beta chains listed below, sequenced in a study of patients and donors after allogeneic stem cell transplantation. TCRdb fed the RT-PCR reads into MiXCR, producing one record per CDR3 protein. The table shows roughly 940,000 distinct CDR3 sequences, with approximately 19% occurring only once. The sequenced sample consisted of blood, either unsorted or a sorted T cell fraction (not recorded which). These receptors were obtained from a human donor who was either an allogeneic HSCT recipient or a stem cell or donor lymphocyte infusion donor (not recorded which). It is not recorded whose cells these are; they may come from a transplant donor.

This chain connects TRBV29-1 to TRBJ2-3; D is unresolved. V shed 4 bases and J shed 10 bases, with 12 bases lying between them. Germline V CDR1 and CDR2: SQVTM, ANQGSEA. The CDR3 length is 11 residues. DNA for the CDR3: TGCAGCGTTGTTCGGGCACGGGCGCAGTATTTT. Translating it yields CSVVRARAQYF.

The chain carries TRBV12-3 or TRBV12-4 and TRBJ2-7; tentatively, D is TRBD2 (5 bases). Trimming took 3 bases from V and 2 from J, leaving 11 bases between them. The CDR3 is 14 amino acids. CDR3 region: CASSLSGKTYEQYF. The DNA of the CDR3 is TGTGCCAGCAGTTTGTCGGGGAAGACCTACGAGCAGTACTTC.

The chain links TRBV28 to TRBJ2-7; 8 bases map to TRBD1. Germline trimming cut 2 bases from V and 9 bases from J; bases unmatched to any gene: 12. CDR3 length equals 15 residues. Germline V lookup: CDR1 MDHEN, CDR2 SYDVKM. The CDR3 is CASSLVLQGAPPQYF. In nucleotides, the CDR3 is TGTGCCAGCAGTTTAGTGTTGCAGGGGGCGCCCCCGCAGTACTTC. Filled out from reference TRBV28 and TRBJ2-7, the complete variable domain reads DVKVTQSSRYLVKRTGEKVFLECVQDMDHENMFWYRQDPGLGLRLIYFSYDVKMKEKGDIPEGYSVSREKKERFSLILESASTNQTSMYLCASSLVLQGAPPQYFGPGTRLTVT.

The sample holds a few counts of this clonotype. The rearrangement uses TRBV24-1 and TRBJ2-3; TRBD1 is a possible D gene (5 bases). Germline V gene lookup returns CDR1 KGHDR and CDR2 SFDVKD. The CDR3 is made up of 16 amino acids. Trimming cost V 6 bases and J 4 bases, with 19 bases left between them. As DNA, the CDR3 is TGTGCCACCAGTTCCCCTGGGCCCCAGGGCCCAGATACGCAGTATTTT. Its protein product is CATSSPGPQGPDTQYF.

The chain joins TRBV12-5 to TRBJ1-2; no firm D call. With 6 bases removed from V and 5 bases from J, the gap between germline ends came to 7 bases. The germline CDR1 and CDR2 sequences are LGHNT and FRNRAP. The CDR3 has 11 residues. DNA of the CDR3: TGTGCTAGTGGACAGACGTATGGCTACACCTTC. Residues: CASGQTYGYTF.

The gene calls are TRBV12-3 or TRBV12-4 and TRBJ1-5; 9 bases fit TRBD1. With V trimmed by 4 bases and J by 2 bases, 9 bases remained unmatched. The CDR3 runs 17 residues. This CDR3 reads CASSSPARDRGNQPQHF. The CDR3 bases are TGTGCCAGCAGTTCCCCCGCGAGGGACAGGGGCAATCAGCCCCAGCATTTT.

The chain combines TRBV20-1 with TRBJ1-4, with D possibly being TRBD1 (6 bases). Per the germline V gene, CDR1 is DFQATT and CDR2 is SNEGSKA (reference sequence). V lost 1 base and J 3 bases, leaving 9 bases between the germline ends. This CDR3 is 14 amino acids long. CDR3 DNA sequence: TGCAGTGCTAGAGGGGGGCCGGCTAATGAAAAACTGTTTTTT. Protein: CSARGGPANEKLFF.

The rearrangement uses TRBV21-1 and TRBJ1-2; the D call TRBD1 from the table was never checked on the DNA. TRBV21-1 is a listed pseudogene. There are 14 residues in the CDR3. CDR3 in DNA: TGTGCCAGCAGCAAAGGGGGGCGCAACTATGGCTACACCTTC. Its protein is CASSKGGRNYGYTF.

This clonotype has only a few counts. The J gene is TRBJ2-1, the V gene TRBV7-9, with D uncertain. Trimming removed 7 bases at V and 5 bases at J, with 18 bases between. Germline assignment: CDR1 SEHNR and CDR2 FQNEAQ (reference sequence). The CDR3 is 15 residues long. CDR3 in amino acids: CASTLYQTKDNEQFF. The DNA for the CDR3 is TGTGCCAGCACGTTGTACCAAACTAAAGACAATGAGCAGTTCTTC.

This chain uses TRBV5-1 with TRBJ2-7; D possibly corresponds to TRBD2 (7 bases). In germline, CDR1 is SGHRS, CDR2 YFSETQ. V was pared by 2 bases and J by 2 bases, with 14 bases between. CDR3 length: 15 residues. CDR3 sequence: CASSFGRGAAYEQYF. As DNA, the CDR3 is TGCGCCAGCAGCTTCGGACGGGGGGCCGCCTACGAGCAGTACTTC.

The chain recombines TRBV25-1 with TRBJ1-2; D might be TRBD1 (6 bases). The CDR3 totals 13 residues. CDR1 is MGHDK and CDR2 is SYGVNS in the germline V gene. V shed 4 bases and J shed 8 bases, with 14 bases lying between them. The CDR3 is CASSADSFGGYTF. DNA for the CDR3: TGTGCCAGCAGTGCGGACAGCTTTGGAGGCTACACCTTC.

This chain uses TRBV12-3 or TRBV12-4 with TRBJ2-3; the match to TRBD2 covers 8 bases. This CDR3 is 15 amino acids long. Trimming took 7 bases from V and 4 from J; bases not matched to a gene: 10. CDR3 bases: TGTGCCAGCAAACCGGGACTAGAGTTCCCAGATACGCAGTATTTT. It yields the protein CASKPGLEFPDTQYF.

The rearrangement uses TRBV20-1 and TRBJ2-7; D is uncertain. The CDR3 loop spans 13 amino acids. Germline V gives CDR1 DFQATT, CDR2 SNEGSKA (reference sequence). V gave up 3 bases and J gave up 2 bases, with 11 bases separating them. The CDR3 loop reads CSARSGVPYEQYF. CDR3 bases: TGCAGTGCTAGGTCCGGCGTACCCTACGAGCAGTACTTC.

The chain uses TRBV4-2 and TRBJ1-2; TRBD1 might be the D (6 bases). V gave up 0 bases and J gave up 3 bases, with 11 bases separating them. CDR1 and CDR2 (germline): LGHNA, YNFKEQ. The CDR3 extends over 15 amino acids. Here the CDR3 DNA reads TGTGCCAGCAGCCAAGATAACAGGGAGGACTATGGCTACACCTTC. Protein sequence: CASSQDNREDYGYTF.

J is TRBJ2-7 and V is TRBV20-1; D is undetermined. Trimming left V 5 bases short and J 2 bases short, with 7 bases between. Germline V lookup: CDR1 DFQATT, CDR2 SNEGSKA (reference sequence). The CDR3 spans 11 residues. CDR3 residues: CSAPETYEQYF. In DNA form, the CDR3 reads TGCAGTGCTCCCGAAACCTACGAGCAGTACTTC.

This clonotype has a handful of counts. CDR3 in DNA: TGTGCCAGCAGCTTAGTACTAGCTTACAATGAGCAGTTCTTC. This gives the protein CASSLVLAYNEQFF. The chain combines TRBV11-2 with TRBJ2-1; D is perhaps TRBD2 (6 bases). The CDR3 runs 14 residues. Germline assignment: CDR1 SGHAT and CDR2 FQNNGV. The V end was cut by 1 base, the J end by 4 bases, with 8 bases between.

J is TRBJ1-1 and V is TRBV12-3 or TRBV12-4; a weak D match, TRBD1 (5 bases). CDR3 length equals 13 residues. The germline V and J ends were trimmed by 2 bases and 6 bases, with 10 bases remaining between them. The CDR3 DNA sequence: TGTGCCAGCAGTTTAAAAATGGGGGCTGAAGCTTTCTTT. Its translation: CASSLKMGAEAFF.

This clonotype was seen only a few times. The chain carries TRBV15 and TRBJ2-3; 9 bases agree with TRBD1. The CDR3 covers 16 residues. Germline V gene data show CDR1 as LNHNV and CDR2 as YYDKDF (reference sequence). V shed 0 bases and J 3 bases; nucleotides not matched to a gene: 4. The CDR3 sequence: CATSRDMGQGTDTQYF. The CDR3 DNA is TGTGCCACCAGCAGAGATATGGGACAGGGAACAGATACGCAGTATTTT.

This clonotype was found a few times. The genes are TRBV7-8 and TRBJ2-7; 7 bases are shared with TRBD1. The CDR3 has 14 residues. CDR1 is SGHVS, CDR2 FQNEAQ, per germline. With V trimmed by 3 bases and J by 3 bases, 5 bases remained unmatched. The CDR3 DNA reads as TGTGCCAGCAGCTTGATCGGGACAGACTACGAGCAGTACTTC. Protein sequence: CASSLIGTDYEQYF.

The chain recombines TRBV20-1 with TRBJ2-2; the match to TRBD1 covers 8 bases. The germline V gene has CDR1 DFQATT and CDR2 SNEGSKA (reference sequence). Trimming cost V 3 bases and J 4 bases; bases outside gene matches: 4. CDR3 length: 14 residues. The CDR3 DNA is TGCAGTGCTAGGCAGGGGGCTGGCACCGGGGAGCTGTTTTTT. This sequence encodes CSARQGAGTGELFF.

The chain joins TRBV5-1 to TRBJ2-2; weak D call: TRBD2 (5 bases). Germline assignment: CDR1 SGHRS and CDR2 YFSETQ. This CDR3 contains 15 residues. V lost 3 bases, J lost 4 bases, and 13 bases lay in between. Here the CDR3 DNA reads TGCGCCAGCAGCTCGGGAAGATCTGGCACCGGGGAGCTGTTTTTT. It yields the protein CASSSGRSGTGELFF.

This clonotype showed up just a few times. The V gene is TRBV6-5, the J gene TRBJ2-3; D may be TRBD2 (6 bases). V lost 3 bases to trimming and J lost 4 bases, with 23 bases between them. The CDR3 is 18 amino acids. Germline values: CDR1 MNHEY, CDR2 SVGAGI. The DNA for the CDR3 is TGTGCCAGCAGTTATAGCGGTTTAAGCGGTGGTAGCGCAGATACGCAGTATTTT. Its translation is CASSYSGLSGGSADTQYF.